Below are 29 T cell receptor beta chains sequenced from a single sample in a study of T cells after posttransplantation cyclophosphamide. The protocol was immunoSEQ multiplex PCR, while the TCRdb copy is restricted to in-frame clones and leaves out a portion. There are approximately 24,000 clones in the sample, none observed a single time. The sample taken for sequencing was PBMCs. These receptors were obtained from a man in his fifties or sixties in good health, CMV-negative, and a related stem cell transplant donor.

This clone turned up a few times. The genes are TRBV6-6 and TRBJ2-7; 7 bases map to TRBD2. The germline gives CDR1 MNHNY, CDR2 SVGAGI (reference sequence). V lost 0 bases to trimming and J lost 3 bases; unmatched junction nucleotides: 2. This CDR3 region has 14 residues. The CDR3 nucleotides are TGTGCCAGCAGTTACTCGGGGGGGGACTACGAGCAGTACTTC. As protein: CASSYSGGDYEQYF.

This clone has ten or more counts. CDR3 sequence: CASSSRNTEAFF. CDR3 DNA: TGTGCCAGCAGCTCCAGGAACACTGAAGCTTTCTTT. J is TRBJ1-1 and V is TRBV11-3; D unresolved. Germline V gives CDR1 SGHNT, CDR2 YENEEA. This CDR3 has 12 amino acids. Trimming stripped 4 bases from V and 1 base from J, with 4 bases between.

In its sample, this clone was seen many times. V is TRBV30 and J is TRBJ1-2; D is uncertain. Germline V lookup: CDR1 GTSNPN, CDR2 SVGIG (reference sequence). V lost 5 bases to trimming and J lost 4 bases, with 8 bases between them. The CDR3 totals 11 residues. The CDR3 region has the DNA TGTGCCTGGGCCTACAGCTATGGCTACACCTTC. It codes for CAWAYSYGYTF.

This clone was seen repeatedly, ten times or more. For the CDR3, the DNA is TGTGCCAGCAGCTATTCCCCGCCGGCGGGACCTACTAGCACAGATACGCAGTATTTT. Translating gives CASSYSPPAGPTSTDTQYF. The chain joins TRBV7-6 to TRBJ2-3, with D possibly matching TRBD2 (6 bases). This CDR3 region has 19 residues. CDR1 SGHVS and CDR2 FNYEAQ come from the germline V gene. V was pared by 4 bases and J by 0 bases, with 23 bases between.

This clone was detected ten times or more. The chain joins TRBV7-2 to TRBJ2-1; TRBD2 matches at 8 bases. Germline trimming cut 5 bases from V and 7 bases from J; bases unmatched to any gene: 13. The CDR3 contains 16 residues. In germline, CDR1 is SGHTA, CDR2 FQGNSA. The CDR3: CASSPQAGDVFNEQFF. CDR3 nucleotides: TGTGCCAGCAGCCCTCAAGCGGGGGATGTATTTAATGAGCAGTTCTTC.

This clone has at least ten counts. The chain carries TRBV18 and TRBJ1-1; D might be TRBD1 (5 bases). Per the germline V gene, CDR1 is KGHSH and CDR2 is LQKENI. The CDR3 totals 13 residues. V was shortened by 8 bases and J by 7 bases, with 17 bases between the two germline ends. CDR3 nucleotides: TGTGCCAGCGCCGAAAGAACAGGTGATGAAGCTTTCTTT. Translated: CASAERTGDEAFF. Full variable domain (missing parts from reference TRBV18 and TRBJ1-1): NAGVMQNPRHLVRRRGQEARLRCSPMKGHSHVYWYRQLPEEGLKFMVYLQKENIIDESGMPKERFSAEFPKEGPSILRIQQVVRGDSAAYFCASAERTGDEAFFGQGTRLTVV.

This clone was recorded at least ten times. V gene TRBV18 combines with J gene TRBJ2-2; 9 bases match TRBD1. With 6 bases clipped from V and 6 bases from J, the junction kept 11 bases outside the gene matches. The CDR3 extends over 16 amino acids. Germline CDR1 KGHSH, CDR2 LQKENI. Here the CDR3 reads CASSAETGGRAGELFF. The CDR3, as DNA: TGTGCCAGCTCCGCTGAGACAGGGGGACGCGCCGGGGAGCTGTTTTTT.

This clone was counted many times. This chain links TRBV4-2 with TRBJ2-3, with 8 bases matching TRBD2. V shed 1 base and J 2 bases; nucleotides not matched to a gene: 8. This CDR3 has 17 residues. Germline assignment: CDR1 LGHNA and CDR2 YNFKEQ. The CDR3 protein is CASSQVKAGGHTDTQYF. CDR3 in DNA: TGTGCCAGCAGCCAAGTCAAGGCGGGGGGCCACACAGATACGCAGTATTTT.

The sample holds many counts of this clone. The V call is TRBV6-5, the J call TRBJ1-5, with D unclear. In germline, CDR1 is MNHEY, CDR2 SVGAGI. The CDR3 spans 15 residues. Trimming shortened V by 0 bases and J by 7 bases, and 13 bases separated the two germline ends. The CDR3, as DNA: TGTGCCAGCAGTTACTCGGTCTCGAACAGCCAGCCCCAGCATTTT. It encodes CASSYSVSNSQPQHF.

Points on this clone: A read error is likely, as this CDR3 ends without the conserved phenylalanine or tryptophan. The V and J genes are TRBV7-6 and TRBJ2-7; 13 positions match TRBD2. Germline V gene lookup returns CDR1 SGHVS and CDR2 FNYEAQ. CDR3 length equals 16 residues. Trimming cost V 0 bases and J 2 bases; bases outside gene matches: 1. The CDR3 protein is CASSLAGTSGTYEQYS. CDR3 in DNA: TGTGCCAGCAGCTTAGCCGGGACTAGCGGGACCTACGAGCAGTACTCC.

This clone was picked up many times. This chain uses TRBV13 with TRBJ2-2, with 12 bases matching TRBD1. V trimming: 5 bases; J trimming: 7 bases; junction bases outside the gene matches: 11. The CDR3 has 17 residues. CDR1 PRHDT and CDR2 FYEKMQ come from the germline V gene (reference sequence). CDR3 residues: CASSILRDRGLSGELFF. CDR3 bases: TGTGCCAGCAGCATACTCCGGGACAGGGGGCTAAGCGGGGAGCTGTTTTTT.

This clone was seen many times. V is TRBV14 and J is TRBJ2-5; 7 nucleotides line up with TRBD1. Germline CDR1 is SGHDN and CDR2 is FVKESK. J lost 4 bases, V lost 0 bases, and 5 bases had no gene match. The CDR3 length is 15 residues. CDR3 coding DNA: TGTGCCAGCAGCCAAGAGTTCACAGGGGTAGAGACCCAGTACTTC. Its translation: CASSQEFTGVETQYF.

The sample holds many counts of this clone. V is TRBV6-1 and J is TRBJ1-2, with 10 bases matching TRBD1. In germline, CDR1 is MNHNS, CDR2 SASEGT. The CDR3 sequence is 15 residues long. V lost 5 bases and J lost 5; bases outside the gene matches: 8. CDR3 sequence (DNA): TGTGCCAGCAGTCCGAGACAGGGGGCGTATTATGGCTACACCTTC. The encoded protein is CASSPRQGAYYGYTF.

This clone was observed many times. V is TRBV19 and J is TRBJ2-5; TRBD1 matches 8 bases. The CDR3 length is 15 residues. Germline-derived CDR1 and CDR2 are LNHDA and SQIVND (reference sequence). Trimming took 9 bases from V and 2 from J; bases not matched to a gene: 11. The CDR3 here is CASPPGTGLQETQYF. Here the CDR3 DNA reads TGTGCCAGCCCGCCCGGGACAGGCCTACAAGAGACCCAGTACTTC. Full variable domain (outside the CDR3, taken from reference TRBV19 and TRBJ2-5): DGGITQSPKYLFRKEGQNVTLSCEQNLNHDAMYWYRQDPGQGLRLIYYSQIVNDFQKGDIAEGYSVSREKKESFPLTVTSAQKNPTAFYLCASPPGTGLQETQYFGPGTRLLVL.

This clone was recorded many times. V is TRBV2 and J is TRBJ1-4, with 7 positions matching TRBD1. Germline loops: CDR1 SNHLY, CDR2 FYNNEI. CDR3 length: 15 residues. With V trimmed by 8 bases and J by 0 bases, 6 bases remained unmatched. CDR3 protein: CASGQGTATNEKLFF. CDR3 DNA sequence: TGTGCCAGCGGGCAGGGGACAGCAACTAATGAAAAACTGTTTTTT.

This clone was observed at least ten times. The chain couples TRBV6-1 to TRBJ2-7; 7 bases line up with TRBD2. Germline CDR1 reads MNHNS; CDR2 reads SASEGT. Losses at the gene ends were 1 base for V and 1 base for J; bases not matched to a gene: 4. The CDR3 has 15 residues. The CDR3 loop reads CASSEEASGSYEQYF. Here the CDR3 DNA reads TGTGCCAGCAGTGAAGAGGCTAGCGGATCCTACGAGCAGTACTTC.

This clone has ten or more counts. The chain combines TRBV4-2 with TRBJ2-1; 9 bases are a match to TRBD1. V was pared by 1 base and J by 8 bases, with 9 bases of the junction left unmatched. The CDR3 extends over 16 amino acids. Germline V CDR1 and CDR2: LGHNA, YNFKEQ. The DNA for the CDR3 is TGTGCCAGCAGCCAAGGCTCCGGGACAGGGACCGATGAGCAGTTCTTC. Its translation: CASSQGSGTGTDEQFF.

This clone was seen at least ten times. The V call is TRBV12-5, the J call TRBJ2-2, with TRBD1 matching 11 bases. CDR3 length: 15 amino acids. Germline CDR1 and CDR2: LGHNT and FRNRAP. Losses at the gene ends were 4 bases for V and 3 bases for J; bases not matched to a gene: 1. The CDR3 loop reads CASGWGQGDTGELFF. CDR3 DNA sequence: TGTGCTAGTGGTTGGGGACAGGGGGACACCGGGGAGCTGTTTTTT.

The sample holds many counts of this clone. The V gene is TRBV9, the J gene TRBJ1-2; D possibly corresponds to TRBD1 (5 bases). V dropped 4 bases and J dropped 2 bases, with 12 bases sitting between them. CDR3 length: 14 residues. CDR1 and CDR2 (germline): SGDLS, YYNGEE. The chain's CDR3 is CASSTPGGNYGYTF. The CDR3 region has the DNA TGTGCCAGCAGCACCCCGGGGGGGAACTATGGCTACACCTTC.

This clone has at least ten counts. The rearrangement uses TRBV15 and TRBJ1-5; weak D call: TRBD1 (6 bases). The CDR3 extends over 16 amino acids. The V gene lost 1 base and the J gene lost 6 bases, with 16 bases spanning the gap. The germline V gene encodes CDR1 LNHNV and CDR2 YYDKDF (reference sequence). CDR3 bases: TGTGCCACCAGCAGAGGGGGTTCAGGGGTGGTTCAGCCCCAGCATTTT. Protein product: CATSRGGSGVVQPQHF.

This clone was found many times. The chain combines TRBV19 with TRBJ1-2; 7 nucleotides align to TRBD1. This CDR3 is built from 17 residues. V shed 2 bases, J shed 7 bases, and the junction held 16 bases outside the gene matches. Germline CDR1 and CDR2: LNHDA and SQIVND (reference sequence). Here the CDR3 DNA reads TGTGCCAGTAGTATAAGAATTCCCGAGACAGGGAAGAGTGGCTACACCTTC. This encodes CASSIRIPETGKSGYTF.

This clone has at least ten counts. The V gene is TRBV20-1, the J gene TRBJ2-3, with D perhaps matching TRBD2 (6 bases). V lost 6 bases and J 6 bases, leaving 10 bases between the germline ends. This CDR3 has 11 amino acids. Germline CDR1 is DFQATT and CDR2 is SNEGSKA (reference sequence). This CDR3 reads CSALSGDTQYF. CDR3 coding DNA: TGCAGTGCCTTGAGCGGGGATACGCAGTATTTT.

At least ten counts were recorded for this clone. The V and J genes are TRBV6-1 and TRBJ2-4; tentative D call: TRBD1 (5 bases). V was trimmed by 11 bases and J by 16 bases, leaving 12 bases between them. The CDR3 is 8 amino acids. The germline gives CDR1 MNHNS, CDR2 SASEGT. The CDR3 nucleotides read TGTGCCTCAGGGTTTCGATACTTC. As protein: CASGFRYF.

The sample holds many counts of this clone. The chain links TRBV5-4 to TRBJ2-2; D may be TRBD2 (5 bases). Germline V gene sequence: CDR1 SGHNT, CDR2 YYREEE (reference sequence). V was pared by 0 bases and J by 7 bases, with 19 bases between. CDR3 length: 17 residues. The CDR3 spells CASSLAFAQSRDGELFF. CDR3 bases: TGTGCCAGCAGCTTGGCATTCGCCCAGTCGAGGGACGGGGAGCTGTTTTTT. The full variable domain, rest sourced from reference TRBV5-4 and TRBJ2-2, is ETGVTQSPTHLIKTRGQQVTLRCSSQSGHNTVSWYQQALGQGPQFIFQYYREEENGRGNFPPRFSGLQFPNYSSELNVNALELDDSALYLCASSLAFAQSRDGELFFGEGSRLTVL.

This clone was recorded many times. The chain has TRBV27 and TRBJ1-5, with D maybe TRBD1 (5 bases). Per germline, CDR1 MNHEY and CDR2 SMNVEV (reference sequence). The CDR3 is 13 amino acids. The V end lost 8 bases, the J end lost 7 bases, and 15 bases lay between the germline ends. This chain's CDR3 is CASGPVGAQPQHF. CDR3 coding DNA: TGTGCCAGCGGCCCTGTAGGGGCCCAGCCCCAGCATTTT.

This clone was recorded many times. This CDR3 is CASSLERDQPQHF. The CDR3 coding sequence is TGTGCCAGCAGCTTGGAGAGGGATCAGCCCCAGCATTTT. J is TRBJ1-5 and V is TRBV5-8, with no clear D. The ends were cut back, 0 bases at V and 5 bases at J, with 6 bases in the middle. CDR3 length equals 13 residues. Germline CDR1 reads SGHTS; CDR2 reads YDEGEE.

This clone has at least ten counts. The J gene is TRBJ2-3, the V gene TRBV28; possibly TRBD1 for D (6 bases). This CDR3 has 15 residues. Germline V gene lookup returns CDR1 MDHEN and CDR2 SYDVKM. V was shortened by 3 bases and J by 2 bases, with 12 bases between the two germline ends. CDR3 DNA: TGTGCCAGCAGTTTTGAGGGGGATAACACAGATACGCAGTATTTT. Its translation: CASSFEGDNTDTQYF.

This clone was detected many times. The CDR3 here is CASSQDRASTEAFF. The CDR3 nucleotides are TGTGCCAGCTCTCAAGACAGGGCCAGCACTGAAGCTTTCTTT. The J gene is TRBJ1-1, the V gene TRBV18, with 7 bases aligning to TRBD1. Germline V lookup: CDR1 KGHSH, CDR2 LQKENI. The CDR3 covers 14 residues. V lost 6 bases to trimming and J lost 4 bases; unmatched junction nucleotides: 8.

This clone was counted many times. The chain links TRBV7-9 to TRBJ1-1; D unclear. Trimming removed 11 bases from V and 3 bases from J, with 13 bases in between. Germline V gene data show CDR1 as SEHNR and CDR2 as FQNEAQ (reference sequence). The CDR3 sequence is 12 residues long. The CDR3 region has the DNA TGTGCCGCCAGGAGGGAAGACACTGAAGCTTTCTTT. Translated: CAARREDTEAFF.